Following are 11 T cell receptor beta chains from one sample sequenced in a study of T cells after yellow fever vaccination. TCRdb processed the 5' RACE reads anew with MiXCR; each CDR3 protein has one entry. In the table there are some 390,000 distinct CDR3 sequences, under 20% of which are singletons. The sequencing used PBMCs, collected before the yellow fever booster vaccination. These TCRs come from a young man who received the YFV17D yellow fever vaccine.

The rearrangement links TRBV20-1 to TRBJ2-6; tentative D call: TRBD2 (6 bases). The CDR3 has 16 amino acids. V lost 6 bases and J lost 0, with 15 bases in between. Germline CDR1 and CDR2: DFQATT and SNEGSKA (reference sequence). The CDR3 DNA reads TGCAGTGCCGACGGGCAGGGACTCTCTGGGGCCAACGTCCTGACTTTC. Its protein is CSADGQGLSGANVLTF.

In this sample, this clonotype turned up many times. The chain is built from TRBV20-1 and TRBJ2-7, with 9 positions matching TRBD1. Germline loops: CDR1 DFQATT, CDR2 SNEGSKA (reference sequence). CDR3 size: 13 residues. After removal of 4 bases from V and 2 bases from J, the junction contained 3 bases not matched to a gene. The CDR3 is CSATTGGTYEQYF. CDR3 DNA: TGCAGTGCTACGACAGGGGGGACCTACGAGCAGTACTTC.

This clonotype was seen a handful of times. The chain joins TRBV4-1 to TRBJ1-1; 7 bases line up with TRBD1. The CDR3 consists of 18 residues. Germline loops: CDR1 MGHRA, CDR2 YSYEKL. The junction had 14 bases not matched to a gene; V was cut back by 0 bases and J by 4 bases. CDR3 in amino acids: CASSQDLDLSQGGTEAFF. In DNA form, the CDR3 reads TGCGCCAGCAGCCAAGATCTAGACCTCTCGCAGGGGGGCACTGAAGCTTTCTTT.

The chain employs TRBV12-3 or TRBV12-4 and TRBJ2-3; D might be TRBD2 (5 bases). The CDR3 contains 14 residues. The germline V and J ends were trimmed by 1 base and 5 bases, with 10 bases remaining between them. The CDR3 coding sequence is TGTGCCAGCAGTTTAGATAGGCGGGTAGATACGCAGTATTTT. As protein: CASSLDRRVDTQYF.

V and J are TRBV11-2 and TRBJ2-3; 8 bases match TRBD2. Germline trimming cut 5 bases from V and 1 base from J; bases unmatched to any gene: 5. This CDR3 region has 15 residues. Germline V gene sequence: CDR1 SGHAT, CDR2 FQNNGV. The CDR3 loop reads CASSHPAGGTDTQYF. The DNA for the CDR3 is TGTGCCAGCAGCCATCCAGCGGGGGGCACAGATACGCAGTATTTT.

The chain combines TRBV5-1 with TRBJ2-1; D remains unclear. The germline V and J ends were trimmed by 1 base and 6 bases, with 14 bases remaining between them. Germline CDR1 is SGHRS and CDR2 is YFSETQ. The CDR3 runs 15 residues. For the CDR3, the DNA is TGCGCCAGCAGCTTGCCCCTCAGTGAGCTCAATGAGCAGTTCTTC. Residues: CASSLPLSELNEQFF. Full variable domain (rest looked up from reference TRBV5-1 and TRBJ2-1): KAGVTQTPRYLIKTRGQQVTLSCSPISGHRSVSWYQQTPGQGLQFLFEYFSETQRNKGNFPGRFSGRQFSNSRSEMNVSTLELGDSALYLCASSLPLSELNEQFFGPGTRLTVL.

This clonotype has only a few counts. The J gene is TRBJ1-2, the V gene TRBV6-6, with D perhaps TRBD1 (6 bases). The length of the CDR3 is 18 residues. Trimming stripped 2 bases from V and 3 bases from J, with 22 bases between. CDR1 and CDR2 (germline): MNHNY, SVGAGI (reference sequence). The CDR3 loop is CASSYGPPQDRFDYGYTF. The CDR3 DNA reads TGTGCCAGCAGTTACGGCCCACCACAAGACAGGTTTGACTATGGCTACACCTTC.

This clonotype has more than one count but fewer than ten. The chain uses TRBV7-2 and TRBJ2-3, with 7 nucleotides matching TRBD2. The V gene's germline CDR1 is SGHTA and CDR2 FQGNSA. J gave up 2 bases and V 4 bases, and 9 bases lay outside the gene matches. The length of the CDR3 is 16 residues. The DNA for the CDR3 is TGTGCCAGCAGCTCCCCACCGGGACTATACACAGATACGCAGTATTTT. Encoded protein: CASSSPPGLYTDTQYF.

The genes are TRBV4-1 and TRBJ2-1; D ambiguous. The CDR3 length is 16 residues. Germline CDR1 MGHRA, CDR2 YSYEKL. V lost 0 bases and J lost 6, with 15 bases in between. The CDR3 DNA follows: TGCGCCAGCAGCCAAGAGATGGGCCTCGTGCGCAATGAGCAGTTCTTC. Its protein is CASSQEMGLVRNEQFF.

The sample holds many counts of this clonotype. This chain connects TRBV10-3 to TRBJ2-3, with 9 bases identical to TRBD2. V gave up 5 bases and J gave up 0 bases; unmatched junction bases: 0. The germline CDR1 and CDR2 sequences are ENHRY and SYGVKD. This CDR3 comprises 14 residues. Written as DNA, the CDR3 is TGTGCCATCAGTCTAGCGGGGAGCACAGATACGCAGTATTTT. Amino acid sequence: CAISLAGSTDTQYF.

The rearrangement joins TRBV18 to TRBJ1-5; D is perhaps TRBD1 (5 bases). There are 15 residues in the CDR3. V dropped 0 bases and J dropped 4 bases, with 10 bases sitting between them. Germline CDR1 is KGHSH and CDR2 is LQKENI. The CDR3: CASSPPSAGNQPQHF. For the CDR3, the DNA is TGTGCCAGCTCACCACCGTCGGCAGGGAATCAGCCCCAGCATTTT.